The clone carrying this T cell receptor (beta chain) appeared a single time. The source of the sample is a study of shared clonotypes between healthy human individuals. CD8 cells classed as naive were CD45RO-negative and positively selected for CCR7, excluding terminally differentiated effector memory CD45RA+ cells. Assay: immunoSEQ multiplex PCR; the TCRdb copy retains only in-frame clones and omits some. This table has 1.5 million to 2.5 million clones, 85% to 95% appearing once. Input material: naive CD8+ T cells sorted from blood. This TCR was recovered from a man between 18 and 29 years old in good health.

The CDR3 here is CAISDPSRVVVGNTEAFF. CDR3 DNA: TGTGCCATCAGTGATCCTAGCAGGGTGGTTGTTGGGAACACTGAAGCTTTCTTT. The chain couples TRBV10-3 to TRBJ1-1; a possible D gene is TRBD1 (5 bases). CDR1 and CDR2 (germline): ENHRY, SYGVKD. This CDR3 contains 18 residues. Trimming pared 3 bases from V and 1 base from J, leaving 21 bases between.